The 14 T cell receptor beta chains below were found in one sample sequenced in a study of prognosis after radiotherapy for stage I lung cancer (dated by TCRdb to about 2021). These reads were obtained on an Illumina HiSeq 3000. Two rounds of multiplex PCR were performed to amplify the TCR beta CDR3 region from genomic DNA. In the first PCR round, primers specific to each TRBV and TRBJ gene were used, and the primer sequences were filed in Chinese patent CN105087789A. TCRdb reran the public reads through fastp at Q25 and MiXCR, keeping productive beta chains. Every entry covers one CDR3 protein and lists the most common genes and DNA from its rows. The sample table holds 15,000 to 20,000 distinct CDR3 sequences, of which approximately 28% were seen once. The ten largest make up approximately 22% of the sample. The starting material was PBMCs, obtained before or after stereotactic body radiation therapy (not recorded which). The receptor set was obtained from a donor over 45 with non-small cell lung cancer.

The chain combines TRBV6-2 or TRBV6-3 with TRBJ2-7; no definite D call. The germline V and J ends were trimmed by 6 bases and 4 bases, with 16 bases remaining between them. The CDR3 contains 14 residues. The germline gives CDR1 MNHEY, CDR2 SVGEGT. CDR3 amino acids: CASRIVSQGYEQYF. The CDR3 bases are TGTGCCAGCAGGATCGTGTCGCAAGGATACGAGCAGTACTTC.

This clonotype was picked up many times. This rearrangement joins TRBV10-3 to TRBJ1-2, with D possibly being TRBD1 (5 bases). Germline V CDR1 and CDR2: ENHRY, SYGVKD. CDR3 length equals 18 residues. V was cut by 2 bases and J by 1 base, with 20 bases left in between. The DNA of the CDR3 is TGTGCCATCAGTGAGCGACGGAGGGGTGCTGACGATAACTATGGCTACACCTTC. It translates to CAISERRRGADDNYGYTF.

V is TRBV5-8 and J is TRBJ2-5; D might be TRBD1 (6 bases). CDR3 size: 13 residues. Deletions cut 4 bases from V and 5 bases from J, with 12 bases between. CDR1 is SGHTS, CDR2 YDEGEE, per germline. The CDR3 here is CASSRGSRETQYF. The CDR3 bases are TGTGCCAGCAGCAGGGGGTCTCGGGAGACCCAGTACTTC.

Details on this clonotype: At one end the junction does not follow the germline gene, possibly because of a read error. The J gene is TRBJ1-5, the V gene TRBV19, with D tentatively TRBD1 (5 bases). The CDR3 is 16 residues long. Germline CDR1 and CDR2: LNHDA and SQIVND (reference sequence). In DNA form, the CDR3 reads TGTGCCAGTAGTATTTCTCAGGGCCTCAGCAATCAGACCCAGAATTTT. Its translation is CASSISQGLSNQTQNF. The complete variable domain, with remaining parts taken from reference TRBV19 and TRBJ1-5, reads DGGITQSPKYLFRKEGQNVTLSCEQNLNHDAMYWYRQDPGQGLRLIYYSQIVNDFQKGDIAEGYSVSREKKESFPLTVTSAQKNPTAFYLCASSISQGLSNQTQNFGDGTRLSIL.

This clonotype is deemed medium-sized (0.01 to 0.1%). J is TRBJ2-7 and V is TRBV4-2; 7 bases agree with TRBD1. The V gene's germline CDR1 is LGHNA and CDR2 YNFKEQ. The CDR3 has 15 residues. V dropped 0 bases and J dropped 0; count of bases not matched to a gene: 2. In nucleotides, the CDR3 is TGTGCCAGCAGCCAAGAAGGGGACAGCTCCTACGAGCAGTACTTC. Encoded protein: CASSQEGDSSYEQYF.

This clonotype was detected a few times. Just one base apart from a much larger clone, this may be a read error. The CDR3 carries no conserved terminal phenylalanine or tryptophan, so it likely arises from a read error. V gene TRBV9 combines with J gene TRBJ2-1; 12 nucleotides align to TRBD1. The CDR3 sequence is 15 residues long. CDR1 is SGDLS and CDR2 is YYNGEE in the germline V gene. V lost 1 base and J lost 8; bases outside the gene matches: 4. The CDR3 region has the DNA TGTGCCAGCAGCGTACGGGACAGGGGGCTGGATGAGCAGTTCCTC. Protein: CASSVRDRGLDEQFL.

This clonotype was detected many times. CDR3 nucleotides: TGTGCCAGCAGCTTAGGTGGGGAATACGAGCAGTACTTC. Translated, it gives CASSLGGEYEQYF. The chain is built from TRBV7-2 and TRBJ2-7; the D is unclear. The germline V gene has CDR1 SGHTA and CDR2 FQGNSA. Between the trimmed V and J ends, which lost 1 base and 4 bases, there was a span of 8 bases. This CDR3 is built from 13 residues.

The chain is built from TRBV30 and TRBJ2-7, with a weak D call TRBD2 (6 bases). The V and J ends lost 0 bases and 1 base respectively, with 7 bases between them. CDR3 length equals 13 residues. Germline CDR1 GTSNPN, CDR2 SVGIG (reference sequence). The CDR3 DNA reads as TGTGCCTGGAGTGTGGGGACTTCCTACGAGCAGTACTTC. Translated: CAWSVGTSYEQYF.

Regarding this clonotype: This may be a read error, as it is one base from a much larger clone. The CDR3 coding sequence is TGTGCCAGTAGTATAGACGCTACAAGCTACGAGCAGTACTTC. Protein: CASSIDATSYEQYF. The chain has TRBV19 and TRBJ2-7; D remains ambiguous. CDR3 length equals 14 residues. Per the germline V gene, CDR1 is LNHDA and CDR2 is SQIVND (reference sequence). V was shortened by 0 bases and J by 3 bases, with 9 bases between the two germline ends.

This clonotype was detected many times. The chain recombines TRBV15 with TRBJ2-2, with D perhaps being TRBD1 or TRBD2 (6 bases each). Trimming shortened V by 3 bases and J by 1 base, and 9 bases separated the two germline ends. CDR3 length: 15 residues. Germline V gene sequence: CDR1 LNHNV, CDR2 YYDKDF (reference sequence). This chain's CDR3 is CATSRGGQNTGELFF. The CDR3 DNA is TGTGCCACCAGCAGGGGGGGACAGAACACCGGGGAGCTGTTTTTT.

The DNA for the CDR3 is TGTGCCAGTCCTGAGTTCCCGAGCTCCTACGAGCAGTACTTC. Translation: CASPEFPSSYEQYF. The chain employs TRBV6-1 and TRBJ2-7; no firm D call. The CDR3 contains 14 residues. Looked up from germline, CDR1 is MNHNS and CDR2 is SASEGT. V lost 9 bases and J 0 bases, leaving 15 bases between the germline ends.

This clonotype was seen repeatedly, ten times or more. The rearrangement uses TRBV12-3 or TRBV12-4 and TRBJ1-5, with D unclear. V lost 6 bases to trimming and J lost 2 bases, with 8 bases between them. The CDR3 has 13 amino acids. CDR3 DNA: TGTGCCAGCAGGCTTGAAGGCAATCAGCCCCAGCATTTT. Translation gives CASRLEGNQPQHF.

This clonotype rates as medium-sized. The chain has TRBV30 and TRBJ2-3; unclear D gene. Trimming cost V 4 bases and J 0 bases, with 5 bases left between them. Per the germline V gene, CDR1 is GTSNPN and CDR2 is SVGIG (reference sequence). The CDR3 is 12 amino acids. The CDR3 DNA reads as TGTGCCTGGATTCCCAGCACAGATACGCAGTATTTT. Protein: CAWIPSTDTQYF. Looking up the rest from reference TRBV30 and TRBJ2-3 gives the full variable domain: SQTIHQWPATLVQPVGSPLSLECTVEGTSNPNLYWYRQAAGRGLQLLFYSVGIGQISSEVPQNLSASRPQDRQFILSSKKLLLSDSGFYLCAWIPSTDTQYFGPGTRLTVL.

This clonotype is medium-sized within its sample. The genes are TRBV27 and TRBJ2-3; TRBD2 is a possible D gene (6 bases). Germline V gene sequence: CDR1 MNHEY, CDR2 SMNVEV (reference sequence). The CDR3 is made up of 17 amino acids. V was pared by 0 bases and J by 4 bases, with 17 bases between. CDR3 nucleotide sequence: TGTGCCAGCAGTTTATCTACGGCGGGACGAAGATCAGATACGCAGTATTTT. Protein sequence: CASSLSTAGRRSDTQYF.